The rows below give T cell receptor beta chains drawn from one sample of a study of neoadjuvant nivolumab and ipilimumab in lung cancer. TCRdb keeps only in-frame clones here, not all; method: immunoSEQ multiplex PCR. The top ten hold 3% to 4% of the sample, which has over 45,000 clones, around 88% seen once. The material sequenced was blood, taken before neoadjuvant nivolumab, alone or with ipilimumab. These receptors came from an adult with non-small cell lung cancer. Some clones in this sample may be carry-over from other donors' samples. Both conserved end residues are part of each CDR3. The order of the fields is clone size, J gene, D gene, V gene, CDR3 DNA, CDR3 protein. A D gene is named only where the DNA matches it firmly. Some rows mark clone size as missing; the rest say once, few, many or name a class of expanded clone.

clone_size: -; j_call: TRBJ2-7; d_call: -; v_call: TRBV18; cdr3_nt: TGTGCCAGCTCCGAGGGCCCTTACACAAACTACGAGCAGTACTTC; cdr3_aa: CASSEGPYTNYEQYF
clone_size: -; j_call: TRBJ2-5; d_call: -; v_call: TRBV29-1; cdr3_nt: TGCAGCGTGGGGGTAGCGAGGGCGGTCCAAGAGACCCAGTACTTC; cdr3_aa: CSVGVARAVQETQYF
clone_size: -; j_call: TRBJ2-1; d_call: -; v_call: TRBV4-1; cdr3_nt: TGCGCCAGCAGCCCGGTCAACAATGAGCAGTTCTTC; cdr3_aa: CASSPVNNEQFF
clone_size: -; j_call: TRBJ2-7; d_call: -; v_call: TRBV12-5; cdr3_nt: TGTGCGTCTAGCGCGACGTACGAGCAGTACTTC; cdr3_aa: CASSATYEQYF
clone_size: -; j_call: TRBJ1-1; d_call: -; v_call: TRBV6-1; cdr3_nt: TGTGCCAGCAGGAATAGCGGGGCGAACACTGAAGCTTTCTTT; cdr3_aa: CASRNSGANTEAFF
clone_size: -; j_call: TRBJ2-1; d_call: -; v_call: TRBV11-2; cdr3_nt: TGTGCCAGCAGTTTGCAGACTTGGGAGGATGAGCAGTTCTTC; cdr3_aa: CASSLQTWEDEQFF
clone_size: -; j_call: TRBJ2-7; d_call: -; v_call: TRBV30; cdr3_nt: TGTGCCTGGAAGGGGGACCCTTACGAGCAGTACTTC; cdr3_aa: CAWKGDPYEQYF
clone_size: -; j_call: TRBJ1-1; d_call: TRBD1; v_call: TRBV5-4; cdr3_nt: TGTGCCAGCAGCCGAGGGCACAGGGGTTCCCCTGAAGCTTTCTTT; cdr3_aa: CASSRGHRGSPEAFF
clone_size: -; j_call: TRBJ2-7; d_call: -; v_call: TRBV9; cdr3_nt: TGTGCCAGCAGCGTAGCTTTGGACTCCTACGAGCAGTACTTC; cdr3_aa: CASSVALDSYEQYF
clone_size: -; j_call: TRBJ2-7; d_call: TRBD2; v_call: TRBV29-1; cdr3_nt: TGCAGCGTCGGGAGGACGGGCTCCTACGAGCAGTACTTC; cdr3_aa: CSVGRTGSYEQYF
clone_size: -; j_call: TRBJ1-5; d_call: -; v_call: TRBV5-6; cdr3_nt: TGTGCCAGCAGCCGGGCTGCGGGGGACGGCAATCAGCCCCAGCATTTT; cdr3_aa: CASSRAAGDGNQPQHF
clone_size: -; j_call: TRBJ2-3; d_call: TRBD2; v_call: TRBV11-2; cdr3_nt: TGTGCCAGCAGGAGACTAGCGGGGACCACAGATACGCAGTATTTT; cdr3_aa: CASRRLAGTTDTQYF
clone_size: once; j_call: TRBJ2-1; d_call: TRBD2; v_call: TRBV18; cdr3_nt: TGTGCCAGCTCACCGCTTATCTCCGGGACTAGCAATGAGCAGTTCTTC; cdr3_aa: CASSPLISGTSNEQFF
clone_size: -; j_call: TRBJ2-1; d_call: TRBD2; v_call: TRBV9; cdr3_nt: TGTGCCAGCAGCGTAGCCGGCCAGCGGGGGTACAATGAGCAGTTCTTC; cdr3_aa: CASSVAGQRGYNEQFF
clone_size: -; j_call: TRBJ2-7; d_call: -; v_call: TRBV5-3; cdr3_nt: TGTGCCAGAAGCCCGGACAACTCCTACGAGCAGTACTTC; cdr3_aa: CARSPDNSYEQYF
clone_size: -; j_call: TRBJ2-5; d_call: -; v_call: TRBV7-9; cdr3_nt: TGTGCCAGCAGCTCCCAGAGGGCAGTCGAGACCCAGTACTTC; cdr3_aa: CASSSQRAVETQYF
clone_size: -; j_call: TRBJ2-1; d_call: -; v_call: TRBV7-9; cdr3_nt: TGTGCCAGCAGCTTAGTAGGGGCTCTGGGCAATGAGCAGTTCTTC; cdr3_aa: CASSLVGALGNEQFF
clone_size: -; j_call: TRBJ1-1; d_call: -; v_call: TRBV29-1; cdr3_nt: TGCAGCGTCAGAAAAATGGGGCAGAAGAACACTGAAGCTTTCTTT; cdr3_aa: CSVRKMGQKNTEAFF
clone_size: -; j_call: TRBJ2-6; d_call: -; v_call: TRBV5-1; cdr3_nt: TGCGCCAGCAGCTCTAGGGGCTCTGGGGCCAACGTCCTGACTTTC; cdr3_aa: CASSSRGSGANVLTF
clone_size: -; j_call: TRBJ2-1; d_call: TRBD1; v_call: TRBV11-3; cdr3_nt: TGTGGCGAGGGCAGGGGGATTGGAAATGAGCAGTTCTTC; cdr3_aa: CGEGRGIGNEQFF
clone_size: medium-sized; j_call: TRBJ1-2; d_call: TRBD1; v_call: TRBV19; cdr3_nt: TGTGCCACGTCACAGGGGCGTCATGGCTACACCTTC; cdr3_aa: CATSQGRHGYTF
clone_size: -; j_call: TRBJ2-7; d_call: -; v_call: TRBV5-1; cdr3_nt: TGCGCCAGCAGCTTGACGGGCCGAACCTACGAGCAGTACTTC; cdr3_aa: CASSLTGRTYEQYF
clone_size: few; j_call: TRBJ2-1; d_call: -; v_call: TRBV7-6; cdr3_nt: TGTGCCAGCAGCTCAGGATTCCAAGAGATCTTC; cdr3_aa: CASSSGFQEIF
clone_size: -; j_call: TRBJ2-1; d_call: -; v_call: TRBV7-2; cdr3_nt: TGTGCCAGCAGCCCCAATTCCCTTTCAGGGGCCCCCTACAATGAGCAGTTCTTC; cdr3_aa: CASSPNSLSGAPYNEQFF
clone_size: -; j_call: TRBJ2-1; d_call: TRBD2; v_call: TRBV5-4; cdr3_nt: TGTGCCAGCAGTAGCGGGAACTACAATGAGCAGTTCTTC; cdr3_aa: CASSSGNYNEQFF
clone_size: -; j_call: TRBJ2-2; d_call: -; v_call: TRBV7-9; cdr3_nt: TGTGCCAGCAGCTTAAGGGGGGCGCAGACCGGGGAGCTGTTTTTT; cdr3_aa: CASSLRGAQTGELFF
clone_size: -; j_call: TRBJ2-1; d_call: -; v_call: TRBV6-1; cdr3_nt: TGTGCCAGCAGTGAGCAGGGTGCGGGCTCCTACAATGAGCAGTTCTTC; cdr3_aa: CASSEQGAGSYNEQFF
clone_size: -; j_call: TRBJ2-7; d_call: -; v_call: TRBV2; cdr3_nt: TGTGCCAGCAGTGAAAACAGCGAGCAGTACTTC; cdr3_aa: CASSENSEQYF
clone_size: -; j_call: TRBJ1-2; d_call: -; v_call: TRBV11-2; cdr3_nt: TGTGCCAGCAGCTTCGTTGGGGGAGGGTATGGCTACACCTTC; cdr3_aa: CASSFVGGGYGYTF
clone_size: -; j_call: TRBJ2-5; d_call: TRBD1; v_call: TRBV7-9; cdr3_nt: TGTGCCAGCAGCCTACAGGGGGCGGGAGAGACCCAGTACTTC; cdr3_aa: CASSLQGAGETQYF
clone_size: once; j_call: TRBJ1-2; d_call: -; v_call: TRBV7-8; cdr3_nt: TGTGCCAGCAGCGTGGAGAGAGGCTATGGCTACACCTTC; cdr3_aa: CASSVERGYGYTF
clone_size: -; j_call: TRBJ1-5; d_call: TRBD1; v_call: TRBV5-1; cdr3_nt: TGCGCCAGCAGCTTGGAAGGGACAGGGAACCAGCCCCAGCATTTT; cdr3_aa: CASSLEGTGNQPQHF
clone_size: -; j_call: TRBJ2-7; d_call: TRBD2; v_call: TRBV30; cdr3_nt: TGTGCCTGGAGTACGCCTAGCGGGAGCCCTTACGAGCAGTACTTC; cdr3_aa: CAWSTPSGSPYEQYF
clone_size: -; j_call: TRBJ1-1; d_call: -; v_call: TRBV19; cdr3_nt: TGTGCCAGTAGTATCCAGCTCGGGAGCACTGAAGCTTTCTTT; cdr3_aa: CASSIQLGSTEAFF
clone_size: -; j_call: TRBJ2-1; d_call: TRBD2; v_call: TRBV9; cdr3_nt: TGTGCCAGCAGCGTAGGGACTAGCGGGAGTGTTGAGCAGTTCTTC; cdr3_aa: CASSVGTSGSVEQFF
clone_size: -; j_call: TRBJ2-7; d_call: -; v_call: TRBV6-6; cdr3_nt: TGTGCCAGCAGTTACTCCAGCGACAACACCTACGAGCAGTACTTC; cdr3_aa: CASSYSSDNTYEQYF
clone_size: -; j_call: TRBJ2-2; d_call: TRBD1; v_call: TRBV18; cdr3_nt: TGTGCCAGCTCAGACAACAGGGGAACCGGGGAGCTGTTTTTT; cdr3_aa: CASSDNRGTGELFF
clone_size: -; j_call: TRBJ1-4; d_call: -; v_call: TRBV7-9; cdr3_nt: TGTGCCAGCAGCGTCAACTCGGGGCAATATGAAAAACTGTTTTTT; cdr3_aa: CASSVNSGQYEKLFF
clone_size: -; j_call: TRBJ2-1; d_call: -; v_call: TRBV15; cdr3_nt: TGTGCCACCAGCAGCGGGTATAATGAGCAGTTCTTC; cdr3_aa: CATSSGYNEQFF
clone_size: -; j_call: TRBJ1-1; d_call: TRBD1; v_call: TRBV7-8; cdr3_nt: TGTGCCAGCAGTCCCGCCGGGGACAGGAGGAACACTGAAGCTTTCTTT; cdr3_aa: CASSPAGDRRNTEAFF